What follows are 15 T cell receptor beta chains derived from one specimen sequenced in a study of CD8 T cells in Susac syndrome. RNA amounts of about 0.5 to 1 ug underwent reverse transcription with random hexamers. MiXCR, run by TCRdb on the immunoSEQ multiplex PCR reads, gives a single entry per CDR3 protein. The sample lists under 200,000 distinct CDR3 sequences; roughly 95% were seen once. Sequenced: CD8+ T cells from PBMCs. The source of these receptors is a human donor with multiple sclerosis.

The rearrangement links TRBV7-3 to TRBJ1-2; weak D call: TRBD1 (5 bases). Trimming shortened V by 8 bases and J by 4 bases, and 14 bases separated the two germline ends. CDR1 is SGHTA and CDR2 is FQGTGA in the germline V gene. The CDR3 is 13 amino acids. Here the CDR3 DNA reads TGTGCCAGCGGACCAGACAGCGTCTATGGCTACACCTTC. This sequence encodes CASGPDSVYGYTF.

This chain links TRBV27 with TRBJ2-5; tentative D call: TRBD2 (6 bases). V was pared by 5 bases and J by 5 bases, with 15 bases between. This CDR3 comprises 14 residues. Germline lookup yields CDR1 MNHEY and CDR2 SMNVEV (reference sequence). As DNA, the CDR3 is TGTGCCAGCAGTGGGGGGACCCCCGTCGAGACCCAGTACTTC. It is translated as CASSGGTPVETQYF.

This chain uses TRBV2 with TRBJ1-1; D is unresolved. The length of the CDR3 is 15 residues. The V end was cut by 9 bases, the J end by 3 bases, with 20 bases between. CDR1 and CDR2 from the germline V gene are SNHLY and FYNNEI. The CDR3 sequence is CARPPSRARYTEAFF. In nucleotides, the CDR3 is TGTGCCAGACCTCCTTCGCGAGCCAGATACACTGAAGCTTTCTTT.

The V call is TRBV12-3 or TRBV12-4, the J call TRBJ2-1; D gene uncertain. CDR3 length: 16 amino acids. V was cut by 5 bases and J by 4 bases, with 18 bases left in between. The CDR3 reads CASSLLAGSLYNEQFF. The CDR3 DNA is TGTGCCAGCAGTCTACTCGCTGGGTCCCTTTACAATGAGCAGTTCTTC.

The chain employs TRBV20-1 and TRBJ1-5, with D perhaps matching TRBD1 (5 bases). CDR1 is DFQATT, CDR2 SNEGSKA, per germline (reference sequence). V shed 6 bases and J shed 3 bases, with 24 bases lying between them. CDR3 size: 17 residues. The CDR3 nucleotides are TGCAGTGCCTCGGCCCCAGGGTTCACACCACCCAATCAGCCCCAGCATTTT. Protein sequence: CSASAPGFTPPNQPQHF.

This chain joins TRBV12-3 or TRBV12-4 and TRBJ1-5; 7 bases fit TRBD1. The V segment lost 5 bases and the J segment 4 bases; nucleotides outside the gene matches: 11. The CDR3 loop spans 16 amino acids. The CDR3 nucleotides are TGTGCCAGCAGTCCACCGGGACAGATTTTTAATCAGCCCCAGCATTTT. Translated, it gives CASSPPGQIFNQPQHF.

This sequence joins TRBV28 and TRBJ2-2, with 9 bases identical to TRBD2. The CDR3 is 18 residues long. The J segment lost 7 bases and the V segment lost 2 bases, leaving 14 bases of the junction unmatched. Germline V gene lookup returns CDR1 MDHEN and CDR2 SYDVKM. The DNA for the CDR3 is TGTGCCAGCAGTTTACCTGACAGACTAGCGGCAGTCGTCGGGGAGCTGTTTTTT. Residues: CASSLPDRLAAVVGELFF.

The chain uses TRBV5-6 and TRBJ1-1, with D possibly TRBD1 on 5 matching bases. Trimming cost V 4 bases and J 5 bases, with 12 bases left between them. CDR3 length: 13 amino acids. Germline CDR1 reads SGHDT; CDR2 reads YYEEEE. CDR3 sequence (DNA): TGTGCCAGCAGCGAAGCAGGGTCTACTGAAGCTTTCTTT. Amino acids: CASSEAGSTEAFF. Full variable domain (missing parts from reference TRBV5-6 and TRBJ1-1): DAGVTQSPTHLIKTRGQQVTLRCSPKSGHDTVSWYQQALGQGPQFIFQYYEEEERQRGNFPDRFSGHQFPNYSSELNVNALLLGDSALYLCASSEAGSTEAFFGQGTRLTVV.

The chain has TRBV10-3 and TRBJ2-4, with TRBD2 identical over 7 bases. CDR3 length equals 13 residues. The junction had 4 bases not matched to a gene; V was cut back by 6 bases and J by 5 bases. Germline V gives CDR1 ENHRY, CDR2 SYGVKD. The CDR3 is CAIRAGEENIQYF. The CDR3 nucleotides are TGTGCCATCAGGGCGGGAGAGGAAAACATTCAGTACTTC.

V usage is TRBV6-2 or TRBV6-3 and J usage is TRBJ1-1; 7 nucleotides line up with TRBD1. CDR3 length: 13 residues. CDR1 is MNHEY and CDR2 is SVGEGT in the germline V gene. The ends lost 5 bases at V and 4 bases at J; junction bases unmatched: 4. Here the CDR3 DNA reads TGTGCCAGCAGTCAGGGACAGATCACTGAAGCTTTCTTT. This codes for CASSQGQITEAFF.

The chain uses TRBV28 and TRBJ2-5; possible D gene TRBD1, 6 bases. This CDR3 comprises 14 residues. Trimming stripped 4 bases from V and 2 bases from J, with 11 bases between. CDR1 and CDR2 from the germline V gene are MDHEN and SYDVKM. The CDR3 here is CASSSPDRQETQYF. CDR3 nucleotides: TGTGCCAGCAGTTCCCCGGACAGACAAGAGACCCAGTACTTC.

The chain joins TRBV9 to TRBJ2-1; D gene uncertain. This CDR3 has 9 amino acids. Germline V gene lookup returns CDR1 SGDLS and CDR2 YYNGEE. The V and J ends lost 7 bases and 9 bases respectively, with 5 bases between them. CDR3 sequence reads: CASGSEQFF. CDR3 bases: TGTGCCAGCGGGTCTGAGCAGTTCTTC.

This clonotype came up once. This chain uses TRBV3-1 with TRBJ1-6; unclear D gene. The CDR3 has 15 amino acids. Germline V gives CDR1 LGHDT, CDR2 YNNKEL (reference sequence). V gave up 1 base and J gave up 8 bases, with 12 bases separating them. The DNA for the CDR3 is TGTGCCAGCAGCCAAGGGTCGGGATTCGATTCACCCCTCCACTTT. Its protein is CASSQGSGFDSPLHF.

The J gene is TRBJ1-1, the V gene TRBV9, with D perhaps TRBD1 (6 bases). V was trimmed by 0 bases and J by 4 bases, leaving 7 bases between them. The CDR3 consists of 13 residues. The germline V gene has CDR1 SGDLS and CDR2 YYNGEE. The CDR3 loop is CASSVGRGTEAFF. CDR3 bases: TGTGCCAGCAGCGTAGGCAGGGGCACTGAAGCTTTCTTT.

The chain couples TRBV12-3 or TRBV12-4 to TRBJ1-2, with 9 bases lining up with TRBD1. Trimming at V came to 9 bases and at J to 0 bases, leaving 17 bases not matched to a gene. The CDR3 is 18 amino acids. The CDR3 DNA reads TGTGCCAGTCACACCGGCAACTCCGGGACAGGGTCTAACTATGGCTACACCTTC. It translates to CASHTGNSGTGSNYGYTF.